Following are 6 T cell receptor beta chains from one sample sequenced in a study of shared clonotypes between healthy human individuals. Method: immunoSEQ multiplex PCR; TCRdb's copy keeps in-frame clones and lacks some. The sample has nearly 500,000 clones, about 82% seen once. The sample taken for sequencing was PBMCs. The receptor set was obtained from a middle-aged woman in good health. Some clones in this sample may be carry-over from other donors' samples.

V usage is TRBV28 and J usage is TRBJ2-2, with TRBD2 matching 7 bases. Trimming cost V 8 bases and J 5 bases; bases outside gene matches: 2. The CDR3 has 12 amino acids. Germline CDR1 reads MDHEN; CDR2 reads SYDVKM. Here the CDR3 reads CASRRETGELFF. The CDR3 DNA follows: TGTGCCAGCCGGCGGGAGACCGGGGAGCTGTTTTTT.

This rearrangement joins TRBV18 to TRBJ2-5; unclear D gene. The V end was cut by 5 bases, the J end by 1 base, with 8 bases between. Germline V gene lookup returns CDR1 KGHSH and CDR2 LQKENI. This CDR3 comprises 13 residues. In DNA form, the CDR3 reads TGTGCCAGCTCATCAGGCAGCCAAGAGACCCAGTACTTC. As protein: CASSSGSQETQYF.

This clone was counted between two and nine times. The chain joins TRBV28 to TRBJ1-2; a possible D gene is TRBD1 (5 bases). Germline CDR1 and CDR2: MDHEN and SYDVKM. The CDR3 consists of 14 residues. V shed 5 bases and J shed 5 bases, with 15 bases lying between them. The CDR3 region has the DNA TGTGCCAGCAGTAACCTTCCGGGGGAATATGGCTACACCTTC. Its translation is CASSNLPGEYGYTF.

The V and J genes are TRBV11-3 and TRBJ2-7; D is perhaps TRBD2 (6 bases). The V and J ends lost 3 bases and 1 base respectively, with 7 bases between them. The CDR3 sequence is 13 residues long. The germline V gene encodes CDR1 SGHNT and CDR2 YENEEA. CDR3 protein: CASSFSGSYEQYF. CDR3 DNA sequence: TGTGCCAGCAGCTTTAGCGGATCCTACGAGCAGTACTTC. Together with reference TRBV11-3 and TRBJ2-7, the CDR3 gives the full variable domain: EAGVVQSPRYKIIEKKQPVAFWCNPISGHNTLYWYLQNLGQGPELLIRYENEEAVDDSQLPKDRFSAERLKGVDSTLKIQPAELGDSAVYLCASSFSGSYEQYFGPGTRLTVT.

The chain's CDR3 is CASSFQRAPGTQYF. The DNA of the CDR3 is TGTGCCAGCAGTTTCCAGCGGGCCCCAGGGACCCAGTACTTC. The chain uses TRBV28 and TRBJ2-5, with D tentatively TRBD2 (6 bases). V was cut by 3 bases and J by 7 bases, with 15 bases left in between. The germline gives CDR1 MDHEN, CDR2 SYDVKM. The length of the CDR3 is 14 residues.

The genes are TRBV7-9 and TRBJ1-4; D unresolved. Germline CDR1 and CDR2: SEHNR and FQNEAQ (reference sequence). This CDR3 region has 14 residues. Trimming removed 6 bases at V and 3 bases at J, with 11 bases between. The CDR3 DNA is TGTGCCAGCAGTTTCGCCGGTGCTAATGAAAAACTGTTTTTT. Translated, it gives CASSFAGANEKLFF.